This TCR beta chain appears in the sequencing data of a study of blood T cell repertoires in COVID-19. Study overall: Samples taken during acute and convalescent COVID-19 were collected in the United States, Italy and Spain. Sources were T cells, B-cell-depleted T cells, or PBMCs; the material itself was cDNA or gDNA.

The germline gives CDR1 LNHDA, CDR2 SQIVND (reference sequence). The CDR3 has 17 amino acids. The junction had 11 bases not matched to a gene; V was cut back by 1 base and J by 5 bases. In the authors' workflow: Estimation of nucleated cell counts was performed using reference gene primer amplification. Sequencing used immunoSEQ multiplex PCR; TCRdb keeps in-frame clones, though not all of them. V and J calls and clone size are as listed in that table; D and trimming were resolved from the DNA. Found here are some 100,000 clones, 85% to 90% of them singletons; the top ten hold 4.5% to 5.5%. The chain is built from TRBV19 and TRBJ2-7, with TRBD1 matching 10 bases. This receptor was obtained from an elderly woman with active COVID-19. Sequences were obtained from peripheral blood. The CDR3 is CASSIVFHGTGVHEQYF. CDR3 bases: TGTGCCAGTAGTATAGTGTTTCACGGGACAGGGGTTCACGAGCAGTACTTC.